The entry below describes one T cell receptor (beta chain). This clone was picked up a small number of times. It has no known antigen specificity. Per-base quality was not reported, and no clone a single base away is much larger than it. The CDR3 goes from the cysteine to the phenylalanine over 16 residues. Solely the CDR3 DNA is kept, with 48 bases framed from the first base. The germline V gene yields SGHRS for CDR1 and YFSETQ for CDR2. A distance of 24 bases separates the germline ends of V and J, which lose 6 bases and 5 bases respectively. The data originate from a study of blood T cell repertoires in COVID-19 (TCRdb year 2020). Notes on the research overall: Samples from collaborators originated in the United States, Italy and Spain and spanned both the acute and convalescent phases of COVID-19. The sample metadata nearly always contained a de-identified subject ID, COVID-19 status, age in years and sex. Deeply sampled blood TCRbeta repertoires from subjects exposed to, actively infected with, or recovered from COVID-19 were included in the dataset. The material from the prospective study consisted of cDNA or gDNA derived from T cells, B-cell-depleted T cells, or PBMCs. Where available, HLA class I and class II types were taken from metadata supplied by the sample provider and were not determined by assay-based typing. Samples came from the ongoing ImmuneRACE study (first 160 participants) plus 1,254 subjects from 6 global collaborators. The repertoires were made available in a free public database intended to serve as a resource for research on the immune response to SARS-CoV-2.

General conclusions and limits of the study: The amount of clinical and demographic metadata varied by source and participant and was provided uncurated.

The immunoSEQ Assay, a bias-controlled multiplex PCR, was used to amplify TCRbeta CDR3 regions from genomic DNA. Under the source paper's analysis protocol: Nucleated cell counts per sample were estimated from amplification of reference gene primers within the assay. To quantify the absolute abundance of each unique TCRbeta CDR3 rearrangement, sequence reads were collapsed and filtered. Productive Simpson clonality was computed per sample as the square root of Simpson's diversity index over productive rearrangements. TCRdb carries this immuneACCESS record with in-frame sequences only. Its versions omit some clonotypes, under half of them owing to an unresolved V gene in the studies checked, with the rest unexplained. The DNA was the basis for D and trimming; V, J and clone size are from that table. The sample table contains over 150,000 clones; only one count was recorded for about 80% of them. The ten most abundant clones make up 11% of the sample.

The collaborating institutions used their own protocols to collect whole blood in K2EDTA tubes. Collaborator samples were shipped for TCRbeta analysis as frozen whole blood, isolated PBMCs, or DNA extracted from either sample type. The source is a man between 65 and 79 years old with active or convalescent COVID-19. The chain joins TRBV5-1 to TRBJ2-7, with TRBD2 tentatively as D gene (7 bases match). The sample comprised peripheral blood. Here is the DNA: TGCGCCAGCAAAGAAGGTATCGGGGGGCGCGCGGACGAGCAGTACTTC. Translated, it gives CASKEGIGGRADEQYF.